Only a few counts were recorded for the clone carrying this T cell receptor (beta chain). This sample was included in a study of blood T cells in healthy people across ages. The CDR3 is made up of 10 amino acids. V was clipped by 6 bases and J by 13 bases; unmatched bases: 5. Germline V gene data show CDR1 as MNHEY and CDR2 as SVGAGI. Alongside a J-beta primer mix, a sample-barcoded 5' primer served in a second PCR lasting 7 to 11 cycles. TCRdb fed the 5' RACE reads into MiXCR, producing one record per CDR3 protein. Altogether approximately 810,000 distinct CDR3 sequences are present, about 30% being singletons, with the ten largest covering 15% to 20%.

The sample consisted of blood. The sequence derives from a woman older than 75 in good health. This chain joins TRBV6-5 and TRBJ2-5, with 7 nucleotides matching TRBD2. Here the CDR3 DNA reads TGTGCCAGCAGAGGGAGGGAGCCGTACTTC. It encodes CASRGREPYF.